Presented here are 15 T cell receptor beta chains from one specimen sequenced in a study of cytomegalovirus exposure and HLA in healthy donors. PCR was performed using 60 Vbeta and 13 Jbeta primers. The protocol was immunoSEQ multiplex PCR, while the TCRdb copy is restricted to in-frame clones and leaves out a portion. In the table there are some 200,000 clones, 65% to 85% of which are singletons. The sample was PBMCs. The receptors were gathered from a boy between 2 and 10 years old in good health and CMV-seronegative.

The chain links TRBV6-5 to TRBJ1-5; 11 bases align to TRBD1. J lost 6 bases, V lost 6 bases, and 4 bases had no gene match. Per the germline V gene, CDR1 is MNHEY and CDR2 is SVGAGI. This CDR3 has 14 residues. The CDR3 is CASRTGQGAQPQHF. Written as DNA, the CDR3 is TGTGCCAGCAGGACCGGACAGGGGGCTCAGCCCCAGCATTTT.

This chain joins TRBV19 and TRBJ1-1; D ambiguous. CDR3 size: 12 residues. Trimming took 1 base from V and 7 from J, leaving 7 bases between them. Germline CDR1 LNHDA, CDR2 SQIVND (reference sequence). CDR3 coding DNA: TGTGCCAGTAGTATAGGAGCGGGTGAAGCTTTCTTT. Its translation: CASSIGAGEAFF.

This sequence joins TRBV6-5 and TRBJ2-7; 10 bases map to TRBD1. CDR3 size: 16 residues. V lost 2 bases, J lost 5 bases, and 9 bases stayed unmatched. CDR1 and CDR2 from the germline V gene are MNHEY and SVGAGI. DNA for the CDR3: TGTGCCAGCAGTTACCTCCCCGGGACAGGGGTCCACGAGCAGTACTTC. Translating gives CASSYLPGTGVHEQYF.

V and J are TRBV2 and TRBJ2-1, with D tentatively TRBD2 (5 bases). CDR1 and CDR2 (germline): SNHLY, FYNNEI. The CDR3 has 15 amino acids. V shed 4 bases and J shed 8 bases, with 18 bases lying between them. CDR3 nucleotide sequence: TGTGCCAGCAGTGCCATGCTAGCCCGGAGCGATGAGCAGTTCTTC. Protein product: CASSAMLARSDEQFF.

V usage is TRBV2 and J usage is TRBJ1-1, with D possibly TRBD1 on 6 matching bases. The CDR3 consists of 14 residues. Germline CDR1 is SNHLY and CDR2 is FYNNEI. The germline V and J ends were trimmed by 4 bases and 2 bases, with 11 bases remaining between them. Here the CDR3 reads CASSGRDKNTEAFF. The CDR3 DNA follows: TGTGCCAGCAGTGGCAGGGACAAAAACACTGAAGCTTTCTTT.

The chain links TRBV2 to TRBJ2-5; the D gene is possibly TRBD2 (6 bases). CDR1 and CDR2 (germline): SNHLY, FYNNEI. The length of the CDR3 is 12 residues. The V and J ends lost 7 bases and 5 bases respectively, with 11 bases between them. This CDR3 reads CASKASVETQYF. CDR3 sequence (DNA): TGTGCCAGCAAGGCTAGCGTGGAGACCCAGTACTTC.

This clone was counted once. The genes are TRBV18 and TRBJ1-1; D not certain. Between the trimmed V and J ends, which lost 2 bases and 5 bases, there was a span of 12 bases. This CDR3 contains 14 residues. Germline V gives CDR1 KGHSH, CDR2 LQKENI. CDR3 loop: CASSPRERETEAFF. The CDR3 DNA sequence: TGTGCCAGCTCACCAAGAGAGAGGGAAACTGAAGCTTTCTTT.

V is TRBV4-1 and J is TRBJ1-2; tentative D call: TRBD1 (6 bases). The CDR3 is made up of 13 amino acids. V lost 1 base and J 8 bases, leaving 11 bases between the germline ends. Germline loops: CDR1 MGHRA, CDR2 YSYEKL. The CDR3 sequence: CASSQGGGLGYTF. The CDR3 nucleotides are TGCGCCAGCAGCCAAGGCGGGGGGCTCGGCTACACCTTC.

This clone was observed once. One junction end does not reproduce the germline sequence, and a read error may be involved. Other DNA sequences in the same sample also yield this CDR3. This rearrangement joins TRBV20-1 to TRBJ1-1; 8 bases are a match to TRBD1. CDR1 is DFQATT and CDR2 is SNEGSKA in the germline V gene (reference sequence). The CDR3 totals 11 residues. CDR3 sequence reads: CSARGTGEAFF. In DNA form, the CDR3 reads TGCAGTGCAAGAGGGACAGGAGAAGCTTTCTTT.

The chain uses TRBV6-4 and TRBJ2-7; 8 nucleotides agree with TRBD1. The trim removed 3 bases at V and 3 bases at J, leaving 7 bases unmatched. Per germline, CDR1 MRHNA and CDR2 SNTAGT. This CDR3 spans 15 amino acids. The CDR3 coding sequence is TGTGCCAGCAGTGATCCGGACAGGGCGGACTACGAGCAGTACTTC. Amino acid sequence: CASSDPDRADYEQYF.

Here the CDR3 reads CASSQDRTGLGNNEQFF. Written as DNA, the CDR3 is TGCGCCAGCAGCCAAGACAGGACAGGGTTGGGGAACAATGAGCAGTTCTTC. The rearrangement links TRBV4-3 to TRBJ2-1, with 8 nucleotides matching TRBD1. The CDR3 has 17 residues. The germline CDR1 and CDR2 sequences are LGHNA and YSLEER. J gave up 5 bases and V 0 bases, and 9 bases lay outside the gene matches.

The V gene is TRBV6-6, the J gene TRBJ1-2; no definite D call. Looked up from germline, CDR1 is MNHNY and CDR2 is SVGAGI (reference sequence). CDR3 length equals 12 residues. The V gene lost 2 bases and the J gene lost 10 bases, with 11 bases spanning the gap. The CDR3 bases are TGTGCCAGCAGTTACAACAGAACCCTCTACACCTTC. This gives the protein CASSYNRTLYTF.

The rearrangement joins TRBV6-5 to TRBJ1-3, with 7 positions matching TRBD1. The germline V gene encodes CDR1 MNHEY and CDR2 SVGAGI. The length of the CDR3 is 13 residues. The V segment lost 8 bases and the J segment 4 bases; nucleotides outside the gene matches: 5. This CDR3 is CASFPGQGNTIYF. The CDR3 DNA reads TGTGCCAGCTTTCCGGGACAGGGAAACACCATATATTTT.

The chain links TRBV7-6 to TRBJ2-5; possibly TRBD1 for D (7 bases). The assigned J gene may be wrong: the sequence end matches TRBJ2-7 better. The CDR3 extends over 15 amino acids. Germline lookup yields CDR1 SGHVS and CDR2 FNYEAQ. The CDR3 DNA reads as TGTGCCAGCAGCTTATTCGGCAGGGGGGTTTCCGAGCAGTACTTC. This codes for CASSLFGRGVSEQYF.

The chain is built from TRBV2 and TRBJ1-1, with TRBD1 matching 8 bases. CDR3 length: 14 residues. Germline loops: CDR1 SNHLY, CDR2 FYNNEI. V shed 7 bases and J 4 bases; nucleotides not matched to a gene: 8. This chain's CDR3 is CASTIRTGSTEAFF. The CDR3 DNA is TGTGCCAGCACCATTCGGACAGGGAGCACTGAAGCTTTCTTT. Based on the CDR3 plus reference TRBV2 and TRBJ1-1, the full variable domain is EPEVTQTPSHQVTQMGQEVILRCVPISNHLYFYWYRQILGQKVEFLVSFYNNEISEKSEIFDDQFSVERPDGSNFTLKIRSTKLEDSAMYFCASTIRTGSTEAFFGQGTRLTVV.